This T cell receptor beta chain was observed in a study of shared clonotypes between healthy human individuals. This clone has only one observation. The V gene lost 5 bases and the J gene lost 11 bases, with 15 bases spanning the gap. The CDR3 covers 12 residues. CDR1 and CDR2 (germline): PRHDT, FYEKMQ (reference sequence). Each sorted subset replicate got 200 ng genomic DNA, tens of thousands of genomes. The table came from immunoSEQ multiplex PCR; TCRdb's copy has only in-frame clones and leaves some out. The sample includes about 1.5 million clones, approximately 96% of them seen just once. The sequence was collected from a man aged 25 to 45 in good health. The rearrangement links TRBV13 to TRBJ1-1, with D perhaps matching TRBD1 (5 bases). The material sequenced was naive CD4+ T cells sorted from blood. Stated subset: CD45RA+ positively selected. CDR3 sequence reads: CASSPLRVTAFF. The CDR3 nucleotides read TGTGCCAGCAGCCCCCTCAGGGTTACGGCTTTCTTT.